What follows are 19 T cell receptor beta chains derived from one specimen sequenced in a study of cytomegalovirus exposure and HLA in healthy donors. The PCR ran on 60 Vbeta and 13 Jbeta primers. Libraries were prepared by immunoSEQ multiplex PCR; TCRdb keeps only in-frame clonotypes and omits some of them. In the table there are 90,000 to 150,000 clones, around 60% of which are singletons. The sample was PBMCs. These receptors all come from a man aged 40-49 years in good health and CMV-seropositive.

The chain carries TRBV5-6 and TRBJ1-1; the match to TRBD1 covers 8 bases. The CDR3 consists of 16 residues. Trimming took 1 base from V and 4 from J; bases not matched to a gene: 9. Germline V gene sequence: CDR1 SGHDT, CDR2 YYEEEE. DNA for the CDR3: TGTGCCAGCAGCTTGAGGGGGGACAGGATGGGCACTGAAGCTTTCTTT. Translated: CASSLRGDRMGTEAFF.

J is TRBJ2-4 and V is TRBV29-1; the match to TRBD2 covers 7 bases. The CDR3 has 13 residues. Trimming cost V 7 bases and J 1 base; bases outside gene matches: 4. Germline CDR1 and CDR2: SQVTM and ANQGSEA. The CDR3 coding sequence is TGCAGCGCCGAGACTAGCGCCAAAAACATTCAGTACTTC. Encoded protein: CSAETSAKNIQYF.

Written as DNA, the CDR3 is TGTGCCAGCAGTTCTCCGGGACAGGGGGGTCGTGGCTACACCTTC. It translates to CASSSPGQGGRGYTF. J is TRBJ1-2 and V is TRBV6-5; 11 bases align to TRBD1. Trimming removed 4 bases from V and 7 bases from J; junction bases left unmatched: 8. CDR3 size: 15 residues. Per the germline V gene, CDR1 is MNHEY and CDR2 is SVGAGI.

The J gene is TRBJ1-2, the V gene TRBV5-1; D is unclear. This CDR3 is built from 13 residues. Germline lookup yields CDR1 SGHRS and CDR2 YFSETQ. V was shortened by 0 bases and J by 5 bases, with 8 bases between the two germline ends. CDR3 loop: CASSLAEGYGYTF. In DNA form, the CDR3 reads TGCGCCAGCAGCTTGGCGGAGGGATATGGCTACACCTTC.

The genes are TRBV29-1 and TRBJ1-3; D might be TRBD1 (5 bases). The length of the CDR3 is 16 residues. Trimming cost V 2 bases and J 0 bases, with 14 bases left between them. Germline V lookup: CDR1 SQVTM, CDR2 ANQGSEA. The DNA for the CDR3 is TGCAGCGTTGAAATTCAGGGTGGCCGCTCTGGAAACACCATATATTTT. As protein: CSVEIQGGRSGNTIYF.

This clone occurred a few times. The V and J genes are TRBV19 and TRBJ2-4; the match to TRBD2 covers 12 bases. This CDR3 spans 18 amino acids. V dropped 2 bases and J dropped 2; count of bases not matched to a gene: 7. Per germline, CDR1 LNHDA and CDR2 SQIVND (reference sequence). CDR3 sequence (DNA): TGTGCCAGTAGTATACTAGCGGGGGGGCAACTCACCAAAAACATTCAGTACTTC. Translation: CASSILAGGQLTKNIQYF.

The chain has TRBV11-2 and TRBJ1-1; TRBD1 matches at 9 bases. CDR1 is SGHAT and CDR2 is FQNNGV in the germline V gene. The CDR3 runs to 13 residues. Trimming at V came to 1 base and at J to 8 bases, leaving 2 bases not matched to a gene. CDR3 bases: TGTGCCAGCAGCTTAGGGGGGACAGGGGAAGCTTTCTTT. Amino acid sequence: CASSLGGTGEAFF.

The chain couples TRBV5-6 to TRBJ1-5; the D gene is possibly TRBD1 (6 bases). V gave up 4 bases and J gave up 1 base, with 12 bases separating them. CDR1 SGHDT and CDR2 YYEEEE come from the germline V gene. The CDR3 consists of 15 residues. CDR3 protein: CASSQDSLSNQPQHF. In DNA form, the CDR3 reads TGTGCCAGCAGCCAGGACAGTCTAAGCAATCAGCCCCAGCATTTT.

This clone was detected a few times. The chain has TRBV6-5 and TRBJ1-2, with 7 bases fitting TRBD1. The CDR3 is 15 residues long. Losses at the gene ends were 6 bases for V and 1 base for J; bases not matched to a gene: 8. The germline CDR1 and CDR2 sequences are MNHEY and SVGAGI. DNA of the CDR3: TGTGCCAGCAGCCCTTGGACAGGCCTTAACTATGGCTACACCTTC. Translated: CASSPWTGLNYGYTF.

The rearrangement joins TRBV5-4 to TRBJ2-3; 9 nucleotides align to TRBD1. CDR1 and CDR2 (germline): SGHNT, YYREEE (reference sequence). CDR3 size: 16 residues. Losses at the gene ends were 4 bases for V and 3 bases for J; bases not matched to a gene: 9. The CDR3 reads CASSTLQGAGTDTQYF. CDR3 coding DNA: TGTGCCAGCAGCACTCTACAGGGGGCTGGTACAGATACGCAGTATTTT. Variable domain in full (rest from reference TRBV5-4 and TRBJ2-3): ETGVTQSPTHLIKTRGQQVTLRCSSQSGHNTVSWYQQALGQGPQFIFQYYREEENGRGNFPPRFSGLQFPNYSSELNVNALELDDSALYLCASSTLQGAGTDTQYFGPGTRLTVL.

Turning to this clone: The same CDR3 is also encoded by other DNA sequences in this sample. This chain joins TRBV7-2 and TRBJ2-7; the match to TRBD2 covers 7 bases. The CDR3 length is 13 residues. The J segment lost 4 bases and the V segment lost 5 bases, leaving 5 bases of the junction unmatched. The germline V gene encodes CDR1 SGHTA and CDR2 FQGNSA. This chain's CDR3 is CASSPSGTYEQYF. The CDR3 nucleotides are TGTGCCAGCAGCCCCAGCGGGACTTACGAGCAGTACTTC.

V and J are TRBV9 and TRBJ1-4; D remains ambiguous. With 0 bases removed from V and 0 bases from J, the gap between germline ends came to 9 bases. Germline CDR1 is SGDLS and CDR2 is YYNGEE. The CDR3 contains 16 residues. Here the CDR3 reads CASSVATGTTNEKLFF. Here the CDR3 DNA reads TGTGCCAGCAGCGTAGCTACGGGGACAACTAATGAAAAACTGTTTTTT.

The table lists this clone with a few counts. The V and J genes are TRBV4-1 and TRBJ2-1, with 16 bases identical to TRBD2. Trimming at V came to 4 bases and at J to 4 bases, leaving 10 bases not matched to a gene. The CDR3 is 19 amino acids. The V gene's germline CDR1 is MGHRA and CDR2 YSYEKL. CDR3 bases: TGCGCCAGCAGCCGATCCGGGACTAGCGGGGGGGCTAGGTACAATGAGCAGTTCTTC. Its translation is CASSRSGTSGGARYNEQFF.

The V gene is TRBV9, the J gene TRBJ2-1; 13 nucleotides align to TRBD2. The CDR3 loop spans 17 amino acids. CDR1 and CDR2 from the germline V gene are SGDLS and YYNGEE. Trimming took 4 bases from V and 4 from J; bases not matched to a gene: 8. Here the CDR3 reads CASSPGGTSGAYNEQFF. CDR3 sequence (DNA): TGTGCCAGCAGCCCGGGAGGGACTAGCGGGGCATACAATGAGCAGTTCTTC.

This clone has a single count. CDR3 amino acids: CASSYLNTEAFF. The CDR3 bases are TGTGCCAGCAGTTACTTGAACACTGAAGCTTTCTTT. The gene calls are TRBV7-2 and TRBJ1-1; D is uncertain. Trimming left V 6 bases short and J 0 bases short, with 5 bases between. The length of the CDR3 is 12 residues. Germline CDR1 reads SGHTA; CDR2 reads FQGNSA.

This chain joins TRBV6-5 and TRBJ2-5; 12 positions agree with TRBD2. The ends lost 5 bases at V and 6 bases at J; junction bases unmatched: 4. This CDR3 contains 14 residues. Germline CDR1 reads MNHEY; CDR2 reads SVGAGI. The CDR3 DNA sequence: TGTGCCAGCAGTCTGACTAGCGGGAGACAGACCCAGTACTTC. It codes for CASSLTSGRQTQYF.

A few counts support this clone. The chain employs TRBV7-2 and TRBJ2-5; a weak D match, TRBD2 (5 bases). V dropped 5 bases and J dropped 5 bases, with 15 bases sitting between them. CDR3 length: 14 amino acids. CDR1 is SGHTA and CDR2 is FQGNSA in the germline V gene. Written as DNA, the CDR3 is TGTGCCAGCAGCCGAAACCAACAGCGGGAGACCCAGTACTTC. It codes for CASSRNQQRETQYF.

The chain recombines TRBV7-2 with TRBJ2-6, with TRBD1 matching 9 bases. CDR3 length: 18 amino acids. The ends lost 1 base at V and 0 bases at J; junction bases unmatched: 4. Germline V gene lookup returns CDR1 SGHTA and CDR2 FQGNSA. CDR3 in amino acids: CASSLVGTGLSGANVLTF. In DNA form, the CDR3 reads TGTGCCAGCAGCTTAGTAGGGACAGGGCTCTCTGGGGCCAACGTCCTGACTTTC.

As DNA, the CDR3 is TGTGCCAGCAGCTTTCGGGAGGGGGCAGATACGCAGTATTTT. It is translated as CASSFREGADTQYF. The genes are TRBV7-2 and TRBJ2-3; 8 bases are shared with TRBD2. The trim removed 3 bases at V and 4 bases at J, leaving 3 bases unmatched. Looked up from germline, CDR1 is SGHTA and CDR2 is FQGNSA. The length of the CDR3 is 14 residues.